This TCR beta chain was recorded in a study of CD8 T cells in ankylosing spondylitis. Regarding the study as a whole: According to the report, clones linked to the disease were significantly enriched in matched synovial fluid samples taken from ankylosing spondylitis patients. Researchers report that disease-linked clones proved CD8+ and relatively rare in peripheral blood.

This CDR3 comprises 12 residues. Germline V gene lookup returns CDR1 DFQATT and CDR2 SNEGSKA (reference sequence). Quantitative 5'-RACE with molecular barcodes produced the TCR beta libraries. MiXCR, applied by TCRdb to the 5' RACE reads, yields one record per CDR3 protein. The sample comprises 230,000 or so distinct CDR3 sequences, roughly 18% of which are singletons, and over 25% rests with the top ten. As concerns this clonotype: Its antigen is not identified. An end of the junction differs from the germline gene, which may be a read error.

The sequencing sample was made of blood, either unsorted or a sorted T cell fraction (not recorded which). The clonotype was recovered from a male donor with ankylosing spondylitis or in good health (not recorded which). The chain uses TRBV20-1 and TRBJ1-1; 7 nucleotides agree with TRBD1. CDR3 DNA: TGCAGTGGCCTACAGGGGAACACTAAAGCTTTCTTT. Protein product: CSGLQGNTKAFF.